What follows is one TCR beta chain and its context. This specimen comes from a study of blood T cell repertoires in COVID-19. The CDR3 sequence is 16 residues long. V lost 3 bases and J 9 bases, leaving 18 bases between the germline ends. Germline loops: CDR1 MDHEN, CDR2 SYDVKM. Original processing notes: Amplification of reference gene primers was used by the study to estimate nucleated cell counts. Assay: immunoSEQ multiplex PCR; the TCRdb copy retains only in-frame clones and omits some. D and trimming come from the DNA, and the V and J calls and clone size come from that table. The sample has 110,000 to 150,000 clones, around 78% seen once.

This TCR derives from a woman between 55 and 75 years old with acute or convalescent COVID-19. The sample comprised peripheral blood. V gene TRBV28 combines with J gene TRBJ1-6; the D gene is possibly TRBD1 (5 bases). The CDR3 nucleotides are TGTGCCAGCAGTTTCTGGCAGGGATCGGGTTTTTCACCCCTCCACTTT. It encodes CASSFWQGSGFSPLHF.